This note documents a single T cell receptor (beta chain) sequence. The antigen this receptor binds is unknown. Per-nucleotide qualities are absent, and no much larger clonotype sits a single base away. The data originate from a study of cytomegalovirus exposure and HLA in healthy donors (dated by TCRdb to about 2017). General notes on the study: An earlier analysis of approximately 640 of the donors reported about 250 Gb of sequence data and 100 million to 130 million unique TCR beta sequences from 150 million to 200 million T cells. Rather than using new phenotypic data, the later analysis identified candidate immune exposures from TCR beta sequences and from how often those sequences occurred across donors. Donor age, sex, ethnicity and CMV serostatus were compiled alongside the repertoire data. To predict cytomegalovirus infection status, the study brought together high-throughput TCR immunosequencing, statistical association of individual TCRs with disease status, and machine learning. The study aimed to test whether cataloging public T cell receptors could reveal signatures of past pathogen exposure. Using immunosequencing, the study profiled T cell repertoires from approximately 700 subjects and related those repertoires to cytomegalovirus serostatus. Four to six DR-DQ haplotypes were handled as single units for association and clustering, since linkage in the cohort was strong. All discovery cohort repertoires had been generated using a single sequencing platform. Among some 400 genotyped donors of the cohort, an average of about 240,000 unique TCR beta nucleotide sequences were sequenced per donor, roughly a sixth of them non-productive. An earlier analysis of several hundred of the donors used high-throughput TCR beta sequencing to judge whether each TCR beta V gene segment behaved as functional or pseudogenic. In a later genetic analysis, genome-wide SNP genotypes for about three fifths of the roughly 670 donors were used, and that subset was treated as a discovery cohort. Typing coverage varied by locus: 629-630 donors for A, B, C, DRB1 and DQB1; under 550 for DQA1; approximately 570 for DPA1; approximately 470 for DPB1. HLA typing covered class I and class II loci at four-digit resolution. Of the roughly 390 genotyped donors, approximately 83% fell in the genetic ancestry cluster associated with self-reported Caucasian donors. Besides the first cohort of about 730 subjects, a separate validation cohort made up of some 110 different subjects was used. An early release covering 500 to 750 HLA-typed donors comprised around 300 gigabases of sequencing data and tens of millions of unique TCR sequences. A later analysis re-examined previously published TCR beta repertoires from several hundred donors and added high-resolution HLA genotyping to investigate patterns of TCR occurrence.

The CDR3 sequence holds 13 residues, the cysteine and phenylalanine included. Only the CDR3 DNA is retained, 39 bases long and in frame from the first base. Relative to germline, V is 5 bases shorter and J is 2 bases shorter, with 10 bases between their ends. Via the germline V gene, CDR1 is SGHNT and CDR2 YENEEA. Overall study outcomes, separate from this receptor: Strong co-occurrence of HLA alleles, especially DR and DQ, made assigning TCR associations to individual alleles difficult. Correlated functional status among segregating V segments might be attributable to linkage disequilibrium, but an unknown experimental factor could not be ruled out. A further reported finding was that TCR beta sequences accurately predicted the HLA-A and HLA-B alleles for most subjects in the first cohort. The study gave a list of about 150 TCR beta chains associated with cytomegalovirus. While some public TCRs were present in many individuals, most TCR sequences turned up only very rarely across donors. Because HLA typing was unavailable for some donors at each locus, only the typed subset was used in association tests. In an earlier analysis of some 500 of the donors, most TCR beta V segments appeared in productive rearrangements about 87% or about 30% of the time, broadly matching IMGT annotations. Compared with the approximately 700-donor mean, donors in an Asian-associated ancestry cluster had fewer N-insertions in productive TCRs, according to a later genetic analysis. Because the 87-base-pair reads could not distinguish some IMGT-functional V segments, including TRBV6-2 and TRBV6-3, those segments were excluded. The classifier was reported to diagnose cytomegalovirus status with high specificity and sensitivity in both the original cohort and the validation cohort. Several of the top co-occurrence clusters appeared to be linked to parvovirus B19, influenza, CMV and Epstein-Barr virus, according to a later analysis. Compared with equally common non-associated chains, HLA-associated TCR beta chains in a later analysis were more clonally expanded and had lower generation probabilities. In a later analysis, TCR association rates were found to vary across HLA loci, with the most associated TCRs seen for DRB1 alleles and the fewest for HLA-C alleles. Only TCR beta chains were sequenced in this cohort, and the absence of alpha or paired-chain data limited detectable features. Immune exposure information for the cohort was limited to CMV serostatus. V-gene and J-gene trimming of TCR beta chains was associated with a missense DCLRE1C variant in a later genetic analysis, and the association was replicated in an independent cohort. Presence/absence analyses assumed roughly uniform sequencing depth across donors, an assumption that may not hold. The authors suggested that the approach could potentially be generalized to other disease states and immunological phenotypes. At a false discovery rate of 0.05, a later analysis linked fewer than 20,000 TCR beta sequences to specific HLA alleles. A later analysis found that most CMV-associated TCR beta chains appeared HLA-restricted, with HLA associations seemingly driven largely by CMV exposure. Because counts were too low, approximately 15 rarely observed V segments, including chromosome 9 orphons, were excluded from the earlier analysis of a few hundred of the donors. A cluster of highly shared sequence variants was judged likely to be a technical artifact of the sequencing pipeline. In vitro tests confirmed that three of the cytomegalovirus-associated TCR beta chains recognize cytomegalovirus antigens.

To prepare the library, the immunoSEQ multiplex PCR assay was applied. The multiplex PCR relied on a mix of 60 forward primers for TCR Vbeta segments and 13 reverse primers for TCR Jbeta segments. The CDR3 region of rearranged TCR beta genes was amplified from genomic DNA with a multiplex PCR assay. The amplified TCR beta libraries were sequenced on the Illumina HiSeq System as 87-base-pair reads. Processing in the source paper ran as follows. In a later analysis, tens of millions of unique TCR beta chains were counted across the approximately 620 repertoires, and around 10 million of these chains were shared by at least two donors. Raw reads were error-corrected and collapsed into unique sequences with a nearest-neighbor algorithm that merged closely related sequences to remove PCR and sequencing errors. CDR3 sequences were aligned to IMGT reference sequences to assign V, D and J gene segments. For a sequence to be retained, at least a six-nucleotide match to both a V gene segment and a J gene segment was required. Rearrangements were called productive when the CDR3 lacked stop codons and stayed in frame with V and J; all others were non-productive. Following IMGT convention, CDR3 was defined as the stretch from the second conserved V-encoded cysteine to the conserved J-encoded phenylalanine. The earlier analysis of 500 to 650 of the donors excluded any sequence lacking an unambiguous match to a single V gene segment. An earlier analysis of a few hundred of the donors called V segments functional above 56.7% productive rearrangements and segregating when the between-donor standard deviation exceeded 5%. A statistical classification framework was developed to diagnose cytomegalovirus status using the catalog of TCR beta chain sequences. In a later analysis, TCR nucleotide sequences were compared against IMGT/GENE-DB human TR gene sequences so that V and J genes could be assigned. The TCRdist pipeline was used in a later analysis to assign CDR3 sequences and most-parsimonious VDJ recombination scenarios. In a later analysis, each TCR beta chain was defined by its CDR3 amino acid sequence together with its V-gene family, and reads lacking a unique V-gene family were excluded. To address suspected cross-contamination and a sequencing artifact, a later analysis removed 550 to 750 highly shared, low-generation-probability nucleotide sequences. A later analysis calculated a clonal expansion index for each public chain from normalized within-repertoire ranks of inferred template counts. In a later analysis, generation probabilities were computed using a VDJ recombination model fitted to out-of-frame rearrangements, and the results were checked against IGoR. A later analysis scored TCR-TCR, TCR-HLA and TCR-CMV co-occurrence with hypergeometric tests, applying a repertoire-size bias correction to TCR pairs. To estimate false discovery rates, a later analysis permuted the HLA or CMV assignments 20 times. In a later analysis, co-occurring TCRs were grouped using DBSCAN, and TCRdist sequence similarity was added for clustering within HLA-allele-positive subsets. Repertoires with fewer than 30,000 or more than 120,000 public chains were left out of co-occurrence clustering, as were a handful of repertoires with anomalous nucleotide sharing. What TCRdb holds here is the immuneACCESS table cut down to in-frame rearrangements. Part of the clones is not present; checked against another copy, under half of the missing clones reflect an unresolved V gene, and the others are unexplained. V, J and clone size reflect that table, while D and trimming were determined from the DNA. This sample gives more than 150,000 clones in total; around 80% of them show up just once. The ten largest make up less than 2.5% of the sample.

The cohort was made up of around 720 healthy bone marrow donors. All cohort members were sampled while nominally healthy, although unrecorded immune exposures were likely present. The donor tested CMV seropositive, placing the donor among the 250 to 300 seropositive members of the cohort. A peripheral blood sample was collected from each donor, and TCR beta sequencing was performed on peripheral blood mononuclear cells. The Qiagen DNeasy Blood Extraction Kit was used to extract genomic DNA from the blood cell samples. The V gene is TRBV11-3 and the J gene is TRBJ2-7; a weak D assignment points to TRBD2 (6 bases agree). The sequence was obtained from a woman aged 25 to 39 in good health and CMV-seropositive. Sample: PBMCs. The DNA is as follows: TGTGCCAGCAGCCGATGGGGGGCCTACGAGCAGTACTTC. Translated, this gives CASSRWGAYEQYF.